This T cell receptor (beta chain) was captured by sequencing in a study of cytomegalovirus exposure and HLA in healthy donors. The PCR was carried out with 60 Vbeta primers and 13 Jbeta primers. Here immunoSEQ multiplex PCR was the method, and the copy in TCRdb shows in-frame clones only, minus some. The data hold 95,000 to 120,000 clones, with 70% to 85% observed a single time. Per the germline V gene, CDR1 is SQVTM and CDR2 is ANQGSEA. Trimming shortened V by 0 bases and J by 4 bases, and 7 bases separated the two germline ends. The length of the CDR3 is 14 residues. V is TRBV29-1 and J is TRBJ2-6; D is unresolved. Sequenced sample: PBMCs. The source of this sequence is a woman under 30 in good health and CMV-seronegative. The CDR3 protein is CSVEETVGANVLTF. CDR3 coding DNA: TGCAGCGTTGAAGAAACAGTCGGGGCCAACGTCCTGACTTTC.